The 18 T cell receptor beta chains below all came from one sample that was sequenced in a study of Graves' ophthalmopathy and Graves' hyperthyroidism (dated by TCRdb to 2016 to 2018). The sample was run on an Illumina HiSeq 2000. For repertoire sequencing, TCR beta CDR3 regions were amplified from RNA transcripts. The first round was an RT-PCR using HTBI primers with the Qiagen OneStep RT-PCR kit, and this first round was followed by a second-round multiplex PCR, then size selection and purification. TCRdb trimmed the raw reads at Q25, called clones with MiXCR and kept productive beta chains. Every CDR3 protein is listed once, alongside the most common genes and DNA of its rows. The sample contains roughly 400,000 distinct CDR3 sequences, around 18% of them found a single time. The ten largest clones add up to around 1.5% of the sample. Sequenced sample: peripheral blood. These receptors all come from a woman aged 18-29 years with Graves' ophthalmopathy. Donor details come from another sample of the same person, matched by shared clones.

This clonotype was counted many times. The chain is built from TRBV11-2 and TRBJ1-5, with 9 bases identical to TRBD1. The V and J ends lost 5 bases and 0 bases, in that order; junction bases with no gene match: 11. CDR1 and CDR2 from the germline V gene are SGHAT and FQNNGV. The CDR3 sequence is 18 residues long. The CDR3: CASSLTGGRGNSNQPQHF. As DNA, the CDR3 is TGTGCCAGCAGCCTCACAGGGGGCAGGGGGAATAGCAATCAGCCCCAGCATTTT.

Many counts were recorded for this clonotype. The junction departs from the called germline gene at one end, perhaps through a read error. This chain joins TRBV28 and TRBJ1-3; D is ambiguous. Germline CDR1 MDHEN, CDR2 SYDVKM. The CDR3 consists of 14 residues. CDR3 sequence reads: CASTIDLSGNTTYF. For the CDR3, the DNA is TGTGCCAGCACCATCGATCTCTCTGGAAACACCACATATTTT.

This clonotype was found many times. The V call is TRBV6-1, the J call TRBJ2-7; 10 nucleotides match TRBD1. The CDR3 sequence is 16 residues long. V was pared by 3 bases and J by 0 bases, with 5 bases of the junction left unmatched. The germline V gene encodes CDR1 MNHNS and CDR2 SASEGT. The CDR3 loop reads CASSEDRGGSSYEQYF. The CDR3, as DNA: TGTGCCAGCAGTGAGGACAGGGGGGGAAGCTCCTACGAGCAGTACTTC.

This clonotype was counted many times. The genes are TRBV29-1 and TRBJ2-2; D gene ambiguous. The CDR3 has 15 amino acids. Trimming cost V 6 bases and J 3 bases, with 17 bases left between them. CDR1 and CDR2 from the germline V gene are SQVTM and ANQGSEA. This CDR3 reads CSVVPGPLHTGELFF. In nucleotides, the CDR3 is TGCAGCGTGGTTCCGGGTCCACTACACACCGGGGAGCTGTTTTTT.

This clonotype has ten or more counts. This chain connects TRBV7-2 to TRBJ2-7, with no clear D. Trimming took 1 base from V and 0 from J, leaving 7 bases between them. Per germline, CDR1 SGHTA and CDR2 FQGNSA. CDR3 length equals 14 residues. CDR3 in DNA: TGTGCCAGCAGCTTAGTAGGTCTCTCCTACGAGCAGTACTTC. Protein product: CASSLVGLSYEQYF.

This clonotype showed up many times. The CDR3 ends on some other residue instead of the conserved phenylalanine or tryptophan, so this is likely a read error. This rearrangement joins TRBV7-8 to TRBJ1-1; D gene ambiguous. Germline V gene data show CDR1 as SGHVS and CDR2 as FQNEAQ. V shed 1 base and J shed 2 bases, with 8 bases lying between them. The CDR3 has 14 amino acids. The CDR3 spells CASSLVSRNTEAFL. CDR3 DNA: TGTGCCAGCAGCTTAGTATCCCGAAACACTGAAGCTTTCCTT.

V gene TRBV6-2 or TRBV6-3 combines with J gene TRBJ1-2; D uncertain. This CDR3 is built from 14 residues. CDR1 is MNHEY, CDR2 SVGEGT, per germline. Trimming stripped 4 bases from V and 4 bases from J, with 13 bases between. The CDR3 nucleotides read TGTGCCAGCAGTTTCGTCCTAGGGTCCTATGGCTACACCTTC. Translated: CASSFVLGSYGYTF.

This clonotype occurred many times. The CDR3 spells CASSSGGHGYTF. In DNA form, the CDR3 reads TGTGCCAGCAGTTCAGGGGGCCATGGCTACACCTTC. The chain recombines TRBV12-3 or TRBV12-4 with TRBJ1-2; 8 bases agree with TRBD1. This CDR3 has 12 residues. V gave up 4 bases and J gave up 6 bases; unmatched junction bases: 1.

This clonotype was picked up many times. The chain employs TRBV24-1 and TRBJ2-2, with a weak D call TRBD1 (7 bases). The V and J ends lost 2 bases and 5 bases respectively, with 17 bases between them. This CDR3 region has 17 residues. Per the germline V gene, CDR1 is KGHDR and CDR2 is SFDVKD. The CDR3 here is CATSDSERRGQTGELFF. The CDR3 region has the DNA TGTGCCACCAGTGATTCGGAGCGGAGGGGGCAAACCGGGGAGCTGTTTTTT.

At least ten counts were recorded for this clonotype. The chain joins TRBV7-3 to TRBJ2-5; perhaps TRBD2 as D (6 bases). The V gene lost 3 bases and the J gene lost 2 bases, with 16 bases spanning the gap. CDR1 and CDR2 (germline): SGHTA, FQGTGA. The CDR3 is 16 amino acids. CDR3 nucleotides: TGTGCCAGCAGCTTGTATGGGGGAGGAGGGCAAGAGACCCAGTACTTC. It is translated as CASSLYGGGGQETQYF.

The CDR3, as DNA: TGTGCCAGCAGTTTATCGGTCGGAAATTCACCCCTCCACTTT. This gives the protein CASSLSVGNSPLHF. The rearrangement joins TRBV11-2 to TRBJ1-6; D call uncertain. Germline assignment: CDR1 SGHAT and CDR2 FQNNGV. Trimming removed 6 bases at V and 7 bases at J, with 13 bases between. The CDR3 totals 14 residues.

This clonotype was picked up many times. The chain uses TRBV27 and TRBJ2-7; D is uncertain. The CDR3 sequence is 14 residues long. Germline V gives CDR1 MNHEY, CDR2 SMNVEV (reference sequence). The V end was cut by 2 bases, the J end by 4 bases, with 12 bases between. The CDR3 reads CASSLGLKVYEQYF. CDR3 DNA sequence: TGTGCCAGCAGTTTAGGGCTTAAGGTGTACGAGCAGTACTTC.

The table lists this clonotype with many counts. The chain is built from TRBV6-5 and TRBJ2-7; D possibly matches TRBD1 or TRBD2 (5 bases each). Trimming stripped 2 bases from V and 2 bases from J, with 10 bases between. This CDR3 is 14 amino acids long. CDR1 MNHEY and CDR2 SVGAGI come from the germline V gene. In nucleotides, the CDR3 is TGTGCCAGCAGTTACCGGGACGCAACCTACGAGCAGTACTTC. Protein sequence: CASSYRDATYEQYF.

This clonotype was found many times. The J gene is TRBJ1-5, the V gene TRBV28; D is uncertain. The V gene lost 5 bases and the J gene lost 2 bases, with 19 bases spanning the gap. The CDR3 runs to 17 residues. Germline CDR1 reads MDHEN; CDR2 reads SYDVKM. The DNA for the CDR3 is TGTGCCAGCAGTGATCCCGTTGGACTCGAGGGCAATCAGCCCCAGCATTTT. It yields the protein CASSDPVGLEGNQPQHF.

This clonotype showed up many times. This sequence joins TRBV27 and TRBJ2-2; 7 bases fit TRBD2. CDR1 is MNHEY, CDR2 SMNVEV, per germline (reference sequence). Trimming took 3 bases from V and 4 from J; bases not matched to a gene: 2. CDR3 length: 14 residues. This CDR3 is CASSLGGATGELFF. Here the CDR3 DNA reads TGTGCCAGCAGTTTGGGAGGGGCCACCGGGGAGCTGTTTTTT.

The chain employs TRBV6-1 and TRBJ2-7; a weak D match, TRBD1 (6 bases). The CDR3 consists of 13 residues. From germline, CDR1 is MNHNS and CDR2 SASEGT. V lost 6 bases and J 5 bases, leaving 14 bases between the germline ends. CDR3 protein: CASSPRGSDEQYF. DNA for the CDR3: TGTGCCAGCAGCCCCAGGGGATCAGACGAGCAGTACTTC.

V and J are TRBV10-3 and TRBJ1-1, with TRBD1 as a possible D gene (6 bases). CDR1 is ENHRY, CDR2 SYGVKD, per germline. Between the trimmed V and J ends, which lost 3 bases and 2 bases, there was a span of 16 bases. CDR3 length: 16 amino acids. Written as DNA, the CDR3 is TGTGCCATCAGTGAATCCACCGGGACACCTAACACTGAAGCTTTCTTT. Translated: CAISESTGTPNTEAFF.

This chain uses TRBV12-3 or TRBV12-4 with TRBJ2-2; 8 positions match TRBD2. CDR3 size: 16 residues. V lost 6 bases and J lost 5; bases outside the gene matches: 11. As DNA, the CDR3 is TGTGCCAGCAGATCCTTCGCGGGAGGAAGGACCGGGGAGCTGTTTTTT. As protein: CASRSFAGGRTGELFF.